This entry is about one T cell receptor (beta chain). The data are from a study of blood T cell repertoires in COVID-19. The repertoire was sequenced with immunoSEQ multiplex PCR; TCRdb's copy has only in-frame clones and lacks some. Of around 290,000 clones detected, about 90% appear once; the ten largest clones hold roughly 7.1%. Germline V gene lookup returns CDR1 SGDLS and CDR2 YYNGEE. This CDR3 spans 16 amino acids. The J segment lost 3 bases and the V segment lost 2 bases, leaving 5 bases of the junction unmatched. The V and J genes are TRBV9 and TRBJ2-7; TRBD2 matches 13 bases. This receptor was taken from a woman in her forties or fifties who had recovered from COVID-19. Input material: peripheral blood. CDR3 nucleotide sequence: TGTGCCAGCAGCGTCCATCGGACTAGCGGGAGCTACGAGCAGTACTTC. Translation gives CASSVHRTSGSYEQYF.